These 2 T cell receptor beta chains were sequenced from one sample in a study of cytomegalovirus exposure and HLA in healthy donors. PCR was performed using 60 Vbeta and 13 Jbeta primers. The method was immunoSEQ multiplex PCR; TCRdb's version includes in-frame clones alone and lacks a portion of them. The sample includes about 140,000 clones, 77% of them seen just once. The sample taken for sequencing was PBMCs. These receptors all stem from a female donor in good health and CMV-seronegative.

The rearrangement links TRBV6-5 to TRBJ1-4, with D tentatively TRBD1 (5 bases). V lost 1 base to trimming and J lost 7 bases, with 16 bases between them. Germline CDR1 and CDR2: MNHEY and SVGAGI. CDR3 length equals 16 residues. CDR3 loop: CASSYYSGGGREKLFF. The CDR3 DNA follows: TGTGCCAGCAGTTACTACTCAGGCGGGGGACGTGAAAAACTGTTTTTT.

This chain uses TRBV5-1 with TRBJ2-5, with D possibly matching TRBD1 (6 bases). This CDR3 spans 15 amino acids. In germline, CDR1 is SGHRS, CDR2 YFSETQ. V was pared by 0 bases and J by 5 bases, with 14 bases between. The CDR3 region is CASSLVGYQGETQYF. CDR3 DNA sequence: TGCGCCAGCAGCTTGGTCGGCTACCAGGGGGAGACCCAGTACTTC. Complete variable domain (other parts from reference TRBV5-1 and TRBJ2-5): KAGVTQTPRYLIKTRGQQVTLSCSPISGHRSVSWYQQTPGQGLQFLFEYFSETQRNKGNFPGRFSGRQFSNSRSEMNVSTLELGDSALYLCASSLVGYQGETQYFGPGTRLLVL.